One and the same sample provided the 19 T cell receptor beta chains below, sequenced in a study of human T cells and chemical hapten exposure. One entry per CDR3 protein results from TCRdb running MiXCR on the RACE reads. The sample consists of 74,000 or so distinct CDR3 sequences, 12% of them appearing once. Time point reported: patch test 1, 2 weeks after DPC sensitization. Treatment of the sample: therapeutic diphenylcyclopropenone sensitization with weekly scalp DPC. The sequences come from whole blood, collected in connection with sensitization to the hapten diphenylcyclopropenone (DPC). These receptor sequences come from a woman aged 55-69 years with alopecia areata. Some clones in this sample may be carry-over from other donors' samples.

This clonotype was seen many times. This chain links TRBV6-6 with TRBJ2-2, with 8 bases fitting TRBD1. The V gene's germline CDR1 is MNHNY and CDR2 SVGAGI (reference sequence). This CDR3 region has 14 residues. With V trimmed by 8 bases and J by 1 base, 3 bases remained unmatched. CDR3 DNA: TGTGCCAGCGGGGGACAGGAGAACACCGGGGAGCTGTTTTTT. Its translation is CASGGQENTGELFF.

The sample holds a few counts of this clonotype. The V gene is TRBV21-1, the J gene TRBJ1-6; the D call in the table, TRBD1, was not verified against the DNA. TRBV21-1 is recorded as a pseudogene. There are 15 residues in the CDR3. The DNA for the CDR3 is TGTGCCAGCAGCCCCACTCCAGGGGGTGGTTCACCCCTCCACTTT. As protein: CASSPTPGGGSPLHF.

The CDR3 here is CASSEGPDNQPQHF. CDR3 DNA sequence: TGTGCCAGCAGTGAAGGTCCCGACAATCAGCCCCAGCATTTT. V is TRBV2 and J is TRBJ1-5; D ambiguous. V was shortened by 1 base and J by 3 bases, with 7 bases between the two germline ends. There are 14 residues in the CDR3. Germline loops: CDR1 SNHLY, CDR2 FYNNEI.

There are many counts of this clonotype. The chain has TRBV7-8 and TRBJ1-1, with 7 bases that match TRBD1. CDR1 is SGHVS, CDR2 FQNEAQ, per germline. V lost 4 bases to trimming and J lost 4 bases; unmatched junction nucleotides: 12. There are 16 residues in the CDR3. The CDR3 coding sequence is TGTGCCAGCAGCTCCCAAAGGGACAGAAGAACCACTGAAGCTTTCTTT. Translated: CASSSQRDRRTTEAFF. Looking up the rest from reference TRBV7-8 and TRBJ1-1 gives the full variable domain: GAGVSQSPRYKVAKRGQDVALRCDPISGHVSLFWYQQALGQGPEFLTYFQNEAQLDKSGLPSDRFFAERPEGSVSTLKIQRTQQEDSAVYLCASSSQRDRRTTEAFFGQGTRLTVV.

This clonotype was seen many times. DNA for the CDR3: TGTGCCAGCAGCGTGATGGGGCGAGGTACCGGGGAGCTGTTTTTT. It is translated as CASSVMGRGTGELFF. V and J are TRBV9 and TRBJ2-2, with D possibly matching TRBD1 (5 bases). The CDR3 runs 15 residues. V shed 2 bases and J shed 5 bases, with 13 bases lying between them. Germline CDR1 reads SGDLS; CDR2 reads YYNGEE.

This clonotype was counted at least ten times. This chain joins TRBV3-1 and TRBJ1-1; 11 positions agree with TRBD1. This CDR3 region has 10 residues. The V gene's germline CDR1 is LGHDT and CDR2 YNNKEL (reference sequence). The CDR3 here is CASGQGVAFF. CDR3 nucleotides: TGTGCGTCGGGACAGGGGGTCGCTTTCTTT. The full variable domain, completed using reference TRBV3-1 and TRBJ1-1, is DTAVSQTPKYLVTQMGNDKSIKCEQNLGHDTMYWYKQDSKKFLKIMFSYNNKELIINETVPNRFSPKSPDKAHLNLHINSLELGDSAVYFCASGQGVAFFGQGTRLTVV.

This clonotype appeared many times. CDR3 sequence reads: CASSPTGIQETQYF. The CDR3 region has the DNA TGTGCCAGCAGTCCCACAGGAATCCAAGAGACCCAGTACTTC. The chain links TRBV2 to TRBJ2-5; a weak D match, TRBD1 (5 bases). Germline CDR1 is SNHLY and CDR2 is FYNNEI. There are 14 residues in the CDR3. V gave up 5 bases and J gave up 1 base, with 11 bases separating them.

At least ten counts were recorded for this clonotype. The chain employs TRBV12-5 and TRBJ2-1, with TRBD2 as a possible D gene (6 bases). Trimming cost V 3 bases and J 3 bases, with 18 bases left between them. The CDR3 consists of 17 residues. Looked up from germline, CDR1 is LGHNT and CDR2 is FRNRAP. The CDR3 region has the DNA TGTGCTAGTGGTTTATACATAGCGGCGGGGATCTACAATGAGCAGTTCTTC. Protein sequence: CASGLYIAAGIYNEQFF.

This clonotype was detected many times. The chain uses TRBV9 and TRBJ2-3; the D is unclear. Germline values: CDR1 SGDLS, CDR2 YYNGEE. The CDR3 extends over 11 amino acids. The V end was cut by 3 bases, the J end by 6 bases, with 5 bases between. For the CDR3, the DNA is TGTGCCAGCAGCGCCTGGGATACGCAGTATTTT. Its translation is CASSAWDTQYF.

This clonotype was found many times. The chain links TRBV3-1 to TRBJ1-5, with D tentatively TRBD1 (6 bases). V was clipped by 5 bases and J by 4 bases, with 9 bases between them. The CDR3 contains 13 residues. Germline loops: CDR1 LGHDT, CDR2 YNNKEL (reference sequence). CDR3 nucleotides: TGTGCCAGCAGCGGGGGCCAGAATCAGCCCCAGCATTTT. Translating gives CASSGGQNQPQHF.

The chain employs TRBV20-1 and TRBJ2-3; 7 positions agree with TRBD1. This CDR3 contains 14 residues. Per the germline V gene, CDR1 is DFQATT and CDR2 is SNEGSKA (reference sequence). Trimming cost V 5 bases and J 1 base; bases outside gene matches: 6. CDR3 sequence reads: CSADDRVGTDTQYF. DNA for the CDR3: TGCAGTGCTGACGACAGGGTAGGCACAGATACGCAGTATTTT.

Many counts were recorded for this clonotype. This chain joins TRBV20-1 and TRBJ1-1; D unclear. Germline V lookup: CDR1 DFQATT, CDR2 SNEGSKA (reference sequence). This CDR3 has 13 residues. Deletions cut 2 bases from V and 1 base from J, with 8 bases between. CDR3 loop: CSARRWENTEAFF. The CDR3 DNA sequence: TGCAGTGCTAGAAGGTGGGAGAACACTGAAGCTTTCTTT.

This clonotype was seen at least ten times. This rearrangement joins TRBV7-9 to TRBJ1-4; the D is unclear. Trimming shortened V by 1 base and J by 4 bases, and 7 bases separated the two germline ends. The CDR3 extends over 14 amino acids. Germline assignment: CDR1 SEHNR and CDR2 FQNEAQ (reference sequence). CDR3 sequence reads: CASSLGTDNEKLFF. CDR3 in DNA: TGTGCCAGCAGCTTAGGAACAGATAATGAAAAACTGTTTTTT.

This clonotype was detected ten times or more. This rearrangement joins TRBV6-5 to TRBJ2-1; 8 bases line up with TRBD2. The CDR3 sequence is 16 residues long. V shed 2 bases, J shed 6 bases, and the junction held 9 bases outside the gene matches. Looked up from germline, CDR1 is MNHEY and CDR2 is SVGAGI. CDR3 nucleotide sequence: TGTGCCAGCAGTTACGAAGGGACTAGTTGGGGCAATGAGCAGTTCTTC. This sequence encodes CASSYEGTSWGNEQFF.

In this sample, this clonotype turned up many times. The chain uses TRBV3-1 and TRBJ2-5; TRBD2 matches 13 bases. The CDR3 covers 17 residues. Per the germline V gene, CDR1 is LGHDT and CDR2 is YNNKEL (reference sequence). Unmatched junction bases numbered 5, after V lost 3 bases and J lost 1 base. Written as DNA, the CDR3 is TGTGCCAGCAGCCAGGCCCGACTAGCGGGGGGCCAAGAGACCCAGTACTTC. It encodes CASSQARLAGGQETQYF.

This chain joins TRBV12-3 or TRBV12-4 and TRBJ1-4; D unclear. The CDR3 totals 14 residues. The germline V and J ends were trimmed by 7 bases and 7 bases, with 16 bases remaining between them. CDR3 amino acids: CASNTLPGSEKLFF. CDR3 coding DNA: TGTGCCAGCAACACACTGCCAGGTAGTGAAAAACTGTTTTTT.

This clonotype appeared a few times. This chain links TRBV6-5 with TRBJ2-1; tentative D call: TRBD1 (6 bases). The V end was cut by 2 bases, the J end by 12 bases, with 14 bases between. This CDR3 is 13 amino acids long. CDR1 is MNHEY, CDR2 SVGAGI, per germline. CDR3 DNA: TGTGCCAGCAGTTACGGTCAGGGGCCCGTGCAGTTCTTC. This encodes CASSYGQGPVQFF.

This clonotype was detected ten times or more. V gene TRBV10-3 combines with J gene TRBJ1-1; 7 nucleotides match TRBD1. This CDR3 region has 16 residues. The trim removed 5 bases at V and 8 bases at J, leaving 17 bases unmatched. Germline lookup yields CDR1 ENHRY and CDR2 SYGVKD. CDR3 protein: CAISPTSDRKGSEAFF. The CDR3 DNA reads as TGTGCCATCAGTCCCACTTCGGACAGGAAGGGCTCAGAAGCTTTCTTT.

This clonotype was picked up a small number of times. The rearrangement links TRBV3-1 to TRBJ2-1; TRBD2 matches at 12 bases. Germline loops: CDR1 LGHDT, CDR2 YNNKEL (reference sequence). J was trimmed by 9 bases and V by 5 bases; bases with no gene match: 8. The CDR3 spans 15 residues. CDR3 coding DNA: TGTGCCAGCAGCACCCCTAGCGGGGGGGCGGGTGAGCAGTTCTTC. Its protein product is CASSTPSGGAGEQFF.